This T cell receptor (beta chain) originates from a study of shared clonotypes between healthy human individuals. On this clone itself: Its matching antigen is unknown.

J was trimmed by 5 bases and V by 8 bases; bases with no gene match: 11. The CDR3 contains 14 residues. Germline lookup yields CDR1 LNHNV and CDR2 YYDKDF (reference sequence). The study, taken as a whole, reports: Only blood was sampled; tissue repertoires likely differ.

The assay was immunoSEQ multiplex PCR, and TCRdb's table has in-frame clones only and misses some. The sample carries about 2.1 million clones, just over 90% recorded once. CD45RO-negative cells were positively selected for CCR7, leaving out terminally differentiated effector memory CD45RA+ cells. This TCR came from a man aged 18-30 years in good health. Some clones in this sample may be carry-over from other donors' samples. Sequenced sample: naive CD8+ T cells from PBMCs. This chain connects TRBV15 to TRBJ2-5; TRBD2 matches 7 bases. Here the CDR3 reads CATSNPASGETQYF. The CDR3 nucleotides read TGTGCCACCTCCAATCCGGCTAGCGGCGAGACCCAGTACTTC.